What follows is one T cell receptor beta chain and its context. Antigen: not known. The sample comes from a study of lymphopenia after photon versus proton radiotherapy. General observations from the study: Only patients who died were analyzed for survival; proton advantage is unproven. Under photons, naive T cells and diversity fell while effector/memory populations rose. Post-nadir diversity loss with photons came from oligoclonal expansion, particularly CD8+ Temra cells. A bigger post-nadir fall in TCR diversity correlated inversely with survival time in deceased patients.

Sequenced by immunoSEQ multiplex PCR; TCRdb stores in-frame clones only, minus some. The repertoire includes 30,000 to 45,000 clones, 80% to 95% of them detected once, and approximately 16% sits in the top ten. V lost 0 bases, J lost 4 bases, and 10 bases lay in between. This CDR3 has 14 residues. Germline assignment: CDR1 SGHTS and CDR2 YDEGEE. The receptor was isolated from a man in his fifties or sixties with cholangiocarcinoma. This rearrangement joins TRBV5-8 to TRBJ2-5; D remains ambiguous. The source material was peripheral blood, sampled from a patient treated with photon-based radiotherapy. This chain's CDR3 is CASSLVVGPETQYF. CDR3 nucleotide sequence: TGTGCCAGCAGCTTGGTGGTAGGGCCAGAGACCCAGTACTTC.